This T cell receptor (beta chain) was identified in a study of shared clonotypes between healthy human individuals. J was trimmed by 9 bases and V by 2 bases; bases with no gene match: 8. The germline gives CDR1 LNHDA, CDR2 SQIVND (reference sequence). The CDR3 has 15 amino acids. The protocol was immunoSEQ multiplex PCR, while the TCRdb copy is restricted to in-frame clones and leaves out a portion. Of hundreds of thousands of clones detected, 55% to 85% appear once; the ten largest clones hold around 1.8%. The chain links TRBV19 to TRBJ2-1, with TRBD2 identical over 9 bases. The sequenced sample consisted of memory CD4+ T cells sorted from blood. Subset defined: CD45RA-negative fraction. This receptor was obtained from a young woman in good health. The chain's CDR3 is CASSIPGLAFGEQFF. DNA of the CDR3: TGTGCCAGTAGTATACCCGGACTAGCGTTCGGTGAGCAGTTCTTC.